This is a list of T cell receptor beta chains from one sample in a study of cytomegalovirus exposure and HLA in healthy donors. Profiled with immunoSEQ multiplex PCR; TCRdb holds only in-frame clones, not every one. The sample shows 170,000 or so clones, almost 85% of them seen only once. Sequencing used PBMCs. The receptors shown here come from a boy under 10 years old in good health and CMV-seronegative. Each CDR3 is given with its conserved first and last residue. A D gene is named only where the DNA matches it firmly.

. | 12 | TRBV4-1 | CASSQDPGNRYF
TRBD1 | 16 | TRBV5-1 | CASSLRRIDRGYEQYF
. | 14 | TRBV7-9 | CASTPDLAEETQYF
. | 11 | TRBV20-1 | CRGDQGNTIYF
. | 14 | TRBV7-9 | CASSGGDRPYEQYF
. | 17 | TRBV2 | CASSEALQASSNQPQHF
. | 13 | TRBV7-3 | CASSLTEYNEQFF
TRBD2 | 14 | TRBV9 | CASSQLAGDGEQFF
. | 14 | TRBV6-1 | CASSEGARGYGYTF
TRBD1 | 15 | TRBV9 | CASSPAGTGGTEAFF
TRBD1 | 14 | TRBV15 | CATSRRQGPYEQYF
. | 16 | TRBV15 | CATSREGAGLTDTQYF
. | 17 | TRBV11-2 | CASSSPGFRNSSYEQYF
. | 15 | TRBV15 | CATSRGGGDSYEQYF
. | 13 | TRBV28 | CASSWTTGTGYTF
TRBD1 | 14 | TRBV5-6 | CASSLLQGVNEQFF
. | 15 | TRBV6-5 | CASSPILTGTDTQYF
. | 14 | TRBV27 | CASSTQGLGEKLFF
TRBD1 | 15 | TRBV5-1 | CASSPVGQGPREQYF
TRBD1 | 15 | TRBV2 | CASVIGTTGGETQYF
. | 14 | TRBV15 | CATSPQSLGNTIYF
. | 16 | TRBV5-5 | CASSLPPRGTNEKLFF
TRBD1 | 13 | TRBV25-1 | CASSSGGFQPQHF
. | 12 | TRBV9 | CASSAEGAEQFF
TRBD1 | 20 | TRBV4-1 | CASSQEGGRTISTYNEKLFF
. | 18 | TRBV14 | CASSQDFSGTLNADTQYF
. | 14 | TRBV5-6 | CASSLGAMNTEAFF
. | 14 | TRBV5-1 | CASSFGGAAYEQYF
TRBD2 | 15 | TRBV5-4 | CASSLGLAENYEQYF
. | 15 | TRBV2 | CASSEGGLLGTEAFF
. | 17 | TRBV5-1 | CASSLNPDIGGNYEQYF
TRBD1 | 19 | TRBV30 | CAWSGRGQGYRTSPYEQYF
TRBD1 | 15 | TRBV7-3 | CASQLGTGMDTEAFF
. | 15 | TRBV5-1 | CASRPFGQPQETQYF
. | 17 | TRBV21-1 | CASSTEDWREGVETQYF
. | 14 | TRBV28 | CASTRAFSGYGYTF
. | 15 | TRBV30 | CAWSVLGGNGEKLFF
. | 13 | TRBV14 | CASSQSRTGELFF
TRBD2 | 15 | TRBV7-7 | CASSLAGVGTGELFF
TRBD1 | 12 | TRBV6-1 | CASSETAGGAFF
TRBD1 | 14 | TRBV28 | CASSLSDRVGGYTF
TRBD1 | 15 | TRBV28 | CASRIVDRVNQPQHF
. | 12 | TRBV5-4 | CAYGGKSYEQYF
TRBD1 | 15 | TRBV4-1 | CASSQLDRIQETQYF